This record covers a single T cell receptor (beta chain). Its target antigen remains unknown. One base away there is no much larger clone; base qualities are not given. TCR CDR3 regions were amplified from genomic DNA by multiplex PCR using the deep immunoSEQ assay. Genomic DNA extracted from each cell subset was distributed evenly over all wells of several immunoSEQ 96-well plates, and each plate served as one replicate. For sorted subsets, about 0.2 ug genomic DNA, equal to tens of thousands of T cell genomes, was loaded into each replicate PCR. Purified libraries were quantified with a Qubit 3.0 fluorometer, sized on a Bioanalyzer 2100, and re-quantified with the KAPA Library Quantification kit. Each immunoSEQ 96-well plate was sequenced on its own single-read 150-cycle Illumina NextSeq 550 flow cell. Per the original workflow: Because only junctional sequences without quality scores were contained in the immunoSEQ output, filtering matching that applied to full-length reads could not be performed. To assign V/J genes and CDR3, sequences were annotated against IMGT germline references using PyIR, a Python wrapper for IgBLAST v1.9. Reads were filtered out if the reads had weak V/J assignments (E-value above 1e-6), no CDR3, stop codons, out-of-frame junctions, or ambiguous translated residues. V3J clonotypes were defined by identical inferred V gene, J gene, and CDR3 amino acid sequence. To compute the percentage overlap between repertoires, the number of shared unique clonotypes was divided by the size of the smaller repertoire. RTK rarefaction, the Chao1 estimator, and Recon v2.1 estimates of unobserved clonotypes were used to assess repertoire richness. OLGA was used to compute generation probabilities for all TCRbeta clonotypes that the gDNA method yielded from a few donors. This is the immuneACCESS table as TCRdb keeps it, with only in-frame sequences that have V and J called. A part of the clones is gone; compared with another copy, unresolved V genes explain less than half, and the rest is unexplained. V, J and clone size were drawn from that table, and D and trimming were deduced from the DNA. For this sample there are more than 2 million clones; about 95% appear just once. Clones ranked in the top ten supply 1% to 1.3% of the sample.

This sample was included in a study of shared clonotypes between healthy human individuals (dated by TCRdb to 2018 to 2020). In the study overall: The cohort comprised a couple of women and a few men aged 18 to 49 years. For each donor, CD4 naive and CD4 memory were each run on three plates, CD8 naive on two plates, and CD8 memory on one plate. Blood TCR repertoires of roughly five healthy adults were deeply sequenced to estimate repertoire size and the extent of clonotype sharing between individuals. Different laboratories and diverse techniques were used to prepare libraries and sequence TCR repertoires, to increase sequencing depth and limit assay-specific biases. Between about 0.8 and 8.9 billion PBMCs per donor were obtained by leukapheresis. The paper's findings and limits, for the study overall: Sampling was restricted to blood, and TCR repertoires in tissues likely differ from the TCR repertoires found in blood. Higher generation probabilities were observed for clonotypes shared by all four sorted-subset donors than for non-shared clonotypes. Estimated clonotype richness was generally larger for naive than for memory subsets. Because the study included only a small number of donors, the genetic and exposure-history diversity represented was limited. Pairwise subsampling led to the expectation that sequencing depth would affect the degree of clonotype sharing among donors. When several donors were compared, the shared fraction of clonotypes was about 5.4% for naive CD4, 3.5% to 4% for naive CD8, 2.3% for memory CD4, and under 0.5% for memory CD8. Even with the large sequencing depth, rarefaction of the sorted-subset datasets indicated that sequencing was incomplete.

CD8 naive samples consisted of CD45RO-negative cells that were positively selected for CCR7, yielding a CD45RA+CCR7+ population without TemRA cells. The donors were healthy, HIV-negative adults with no recently reported acute infections or vaccinations. Every donor was a Caucasian adult living in Nashville, Tennessee, USA. Blood was collected by leukapheresis, and PBMCs were isolated by Ficoll-Histopaque density gradient centrifugation and then cryopreserved in liquid nitrogen vapor phase. Analytical flow cytometry was used to check the purity and quantity of every magnetically sorted T cell population. Each sorted fraction had its genomic DNA isolated and then quantified by UV absorbance on a Nanodrop 2000c. V is shortened by 5 bases, J by 6 bases, and the region joining them spans 13 bases. The CDR3 starts with the cysteine, ends with the phenylalanine, and has 13 residues. Just CDR3 DNA is preserved here, 39 bases in frame from base 1. CDR1 and CDR2, per the germline V gene, are SGHAT and FQNNGV.

In this chain, TRBV11-2 is recombined with TRBJ1-2; the D gene is perhaps TRBD1, from 5 matching bases. The sequence came from a young man in good health. The specimen sequenced was naive CD8+ T cells sorted from blood. This specimen's cell subset or site label, per the study, means: CD45RA+CCR7+. The CDR3 region reads CASSQRGLDGYTF. At the DNA level, the sequence is TGTGCCAGCAGCCAGAGGGGCCTCGATGGCTACACCTTC.